Listed below are T cell receptor beta chains from one sample, sequenced in a study of blood T cell repertoires in COVID-19. Generated by immunoSEQ multiplex PCR, the TCRdb table keeps only in-frame clones and is missing some. Of some 130,000 clones detected, 78% appear once; the ten largest clones hold less than 7.5%. The sequenced material came from PBMCs or T cells enriched from blood (not recorded which). Receptor source: a woman aged 45-65 years who had recovered from COVID-19. CDR3s include the opening cysteine and the closing phenylalanine or tryptophan. Fields, in order: CDR3 length, V gene, CDR3 protein.

>16|TRBV7-2
CASSLAASGGTNEQFF
>15|TRBV20-1
CSASWGGSYNSPLHF
>15|TRBV4-1
CASSNSGGAPGELFF
>14|TRBV19
CASSITAGNNEQFF
>14|TRBV9
CASSFTGDRQPQHF
>13|TRBV28
CASRKTGGFEAFF
>13|TRBV4-2
CASSPGTGFQAFF
>12|TRBV7-9
CASGQDRREQYF
>14|TRBV7-2
CASSVDGTGDGYTF
>16|TRBV18
CASSPVLASSYNEQFF
>13|TRBV4-1
CASSQAPGHTYTF
>15|TRBV5-1
CASSPRTGHQETQYF
>14|TRBV5-1
CASSPGGANYGYTF
>14|TRBV9
CASSGRGLGGELFF
>14|TRBV2
CASSWDRGLSEAFF
>14|TRBV6-1
CASSEGPGGYGYTF
>18|TRBV19
CASSPLRGGGSSTDTQYF
>16|TRBV14
CASSQDGGSYNSPLHF
>15|TRBV19
CASSIQGAVYNEQFF
>13|TRBV30
CAWSKGVMDTIYF
>14|TRBV13
CASSLGRGVTEAFF
>17|TRBV28
CASSFVVETGIPYEQYF